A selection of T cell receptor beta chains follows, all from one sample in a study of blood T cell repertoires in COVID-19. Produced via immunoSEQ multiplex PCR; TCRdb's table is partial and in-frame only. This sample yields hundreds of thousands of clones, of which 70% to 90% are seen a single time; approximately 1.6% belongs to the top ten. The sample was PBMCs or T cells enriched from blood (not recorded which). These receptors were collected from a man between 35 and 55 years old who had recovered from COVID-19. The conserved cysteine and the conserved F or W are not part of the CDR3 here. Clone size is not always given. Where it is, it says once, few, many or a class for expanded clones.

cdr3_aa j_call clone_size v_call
SVEEWDRVTDTQY TRBJ2-3 few TRBV29-1
ASSSRATGIDYGYT TRBJ1-2 . TRBV5-4
ASSERGGLAGPYEQY TRBJ2-7 few TRBV2
AIEGQGAENEQF TRBJ2-1 . TRBV10-3
ASSHIQGFYGYT TRBJ1-2 . TRBV13
ASSLSAEDIQY TRBJ2-4 . TRBV5-4
ASSGGAATNEKLF TRBJ1-4 few TRBV19
ASSYGIHEAF TRBJ1-1 few TRBV28
ASSLSGGGAAT TRBJ1-2 . TRBV27
ATSDLPGQGAYNEQF TRBJ2-1 . TRBV24-1
ASWDTGANTGELF TRBJ2-2 . TRBV19
ASSLGWDRGGNSPLH TRBJ1-6 . TRBV5-6
ASSRGGASQETQY TRBJ2-5 few TRBV7-9
ASSEREWNEQF TRBJ2-1 . TRBV6-1
ASSSGTGSNQPQH TRBJ1-5 . TRBV28
ASSLYFNRGNSPLH TRBJ1-6 once TRBV27
ASSPRGGGHEQY TRBJ2-7 once TRBV6-2/TRBV6-3
ASSPWTSGGYNEQF TRBJ2-1 few TRBV9
ASSVGTKQF TRBJ2-1 . TRBV9
ASSPVLHQPQH TRBJ1-5 . TRBV3-1/TRBV3-2
ASSLASAETQY TRBJ2-5 . TRBV5-4
ASSFSHEKLF TRBJ1-4 . TRBV5-6
ASSVGETVQETQY TRBJ2-5 . TRBV9
ASSSNPTGPAI TRBJ1-4 few TRBV7-9
ASSLMRQGNSPLH TRBJ1-6 . TRBV11-2
ASRGTGVPEAF TRBJ1-1 once TRBV4-1
ASTQQGAAYGYT TRBJ1-2 . TRBV2
ASTIQGADAEAF TRBJ1-1 few TRBV2
ASSLGTGGFGGYT TRBJ1-2 . TRBV14
ASSQGVGHFTDTQY TRBJ2-3 few TRBV3-1/TRBV3-2
AWSLAEHYEQY TRBJ2-7 . TRBV30
ASRTDRGQETQY TRBJ2-5 . TRBV5-1
ASIQGQGGSPLH TRBJ1-6 once TRBV28
ASSGEGLAGIYEQY TRBJ2-7 . TRBV9
ASSIPTGGVGYT TRBJ1-2 . TRBV19
ASSLYGEFSGNTIY TRBJ1-3 . TRBV7-6
ASSHPGQANEKLF TRBJ1-4 once TRBV27
AISDEGATNEKLF TRBJ1-4 . TRBV10-3
ASSLVSGRTYNEQF TRBJ2-1 . TRBV7-8
ASSRDRETEAF TRBJ1-1 . TRBV7-2
ASSSVKGYRGFLETQY TRBJ2-5 . TRBV7-9
ASSYPGEDTQY TRBJ2-3 . TRBV6-5